A single TCR beta chain is shown here with its context. Its antigen is unknown. This record belongs to a study of T cell repertoires in cytomegalovirus infection. At the level of the study: An indication of both CMV infection and matching HLA type came from public TCR beta signatures.

The germline V gene has CDR1 SGHTA and CDR2 FQGTGA. V lost 2 bases to trimming and J lost 2 bases, with 18 bases between them. The CDR3 length is 18 residues. MiXCR, applied by TCRdb to the reads, yields one record per CDR3 protein. Of 380,000 or so distinct CDR3 sequences in the sample, approximately 30% were seen once. The sample was cultured PBMCs, taken from culture after CMV antigen stimulation. This receptor was obtained from a human donor in good health (CMV status not recorded). Some clones in this sample may be carry-over from other donors' samples. The chain carries TRBV7-3 and TRBJ2-2; either TRBD1 or TRBD2 may supply D (5 bases each). CDR3 nucleotide sequence: TGTGCCAGCAGCTTATCCGGGGCTCTCTCCCACAACACCGGGGAGCTGTTTTTT. It is translated as CASSLSGALSHNTGELFF.